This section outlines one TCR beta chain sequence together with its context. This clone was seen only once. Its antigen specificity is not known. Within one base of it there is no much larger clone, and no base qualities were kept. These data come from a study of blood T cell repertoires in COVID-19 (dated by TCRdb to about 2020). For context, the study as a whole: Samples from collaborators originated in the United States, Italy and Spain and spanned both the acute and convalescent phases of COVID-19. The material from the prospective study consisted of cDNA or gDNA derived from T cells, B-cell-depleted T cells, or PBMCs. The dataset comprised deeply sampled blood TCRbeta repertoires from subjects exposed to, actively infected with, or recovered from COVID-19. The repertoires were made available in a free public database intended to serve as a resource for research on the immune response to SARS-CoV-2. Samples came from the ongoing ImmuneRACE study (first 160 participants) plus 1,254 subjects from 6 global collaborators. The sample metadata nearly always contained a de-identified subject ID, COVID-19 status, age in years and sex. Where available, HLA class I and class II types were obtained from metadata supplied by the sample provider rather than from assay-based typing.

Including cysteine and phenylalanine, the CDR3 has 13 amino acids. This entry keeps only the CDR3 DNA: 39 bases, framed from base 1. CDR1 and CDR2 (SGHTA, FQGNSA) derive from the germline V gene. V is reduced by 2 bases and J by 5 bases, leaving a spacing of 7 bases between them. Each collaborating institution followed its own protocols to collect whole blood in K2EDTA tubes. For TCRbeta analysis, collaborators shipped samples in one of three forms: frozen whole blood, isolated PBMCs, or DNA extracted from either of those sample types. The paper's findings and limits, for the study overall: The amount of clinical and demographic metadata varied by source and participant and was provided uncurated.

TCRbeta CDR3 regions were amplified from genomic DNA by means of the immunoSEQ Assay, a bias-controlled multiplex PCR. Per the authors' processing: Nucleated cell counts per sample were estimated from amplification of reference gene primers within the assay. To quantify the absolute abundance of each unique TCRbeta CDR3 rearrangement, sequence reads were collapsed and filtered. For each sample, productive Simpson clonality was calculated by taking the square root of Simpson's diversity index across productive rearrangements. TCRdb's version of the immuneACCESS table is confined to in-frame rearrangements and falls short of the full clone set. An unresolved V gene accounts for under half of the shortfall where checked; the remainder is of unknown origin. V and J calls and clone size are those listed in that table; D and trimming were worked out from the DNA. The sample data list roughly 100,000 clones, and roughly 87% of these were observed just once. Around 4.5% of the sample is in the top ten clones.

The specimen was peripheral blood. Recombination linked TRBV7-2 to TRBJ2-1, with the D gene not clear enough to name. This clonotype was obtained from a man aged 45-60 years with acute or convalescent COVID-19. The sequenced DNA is TGTGCCAGCAGCTTAAACCGGGACAATGAGCAGTTCTTC. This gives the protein CASSLNRDNEQFF.